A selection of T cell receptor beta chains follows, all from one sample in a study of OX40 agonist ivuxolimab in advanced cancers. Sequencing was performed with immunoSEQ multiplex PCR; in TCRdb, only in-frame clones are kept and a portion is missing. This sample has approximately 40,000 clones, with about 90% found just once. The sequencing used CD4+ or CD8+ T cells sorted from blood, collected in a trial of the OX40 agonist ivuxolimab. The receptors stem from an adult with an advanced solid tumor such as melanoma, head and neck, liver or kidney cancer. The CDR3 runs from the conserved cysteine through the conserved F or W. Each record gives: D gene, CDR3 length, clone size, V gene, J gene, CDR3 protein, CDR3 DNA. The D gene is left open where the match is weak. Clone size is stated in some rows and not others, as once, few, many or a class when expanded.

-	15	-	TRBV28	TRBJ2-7	CARHTTGPSSYEQYF	TGTGCCAGGCACACTACGGGGCCCAGCTCCTACGAGCAGTACTTC
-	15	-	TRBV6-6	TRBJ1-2	CASTLTSSYGPGYTF	TGTGCCAGCACTTTAACCTCCTCCTATGGTCCAGGCTACACCTTC
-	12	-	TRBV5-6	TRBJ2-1	CASSLGPPEQFF	TGTGCCAGCAGCTTGGGGCCACCTGAGCAGTTCTTC
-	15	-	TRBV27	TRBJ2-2	CASSSYGTNTGELFF	TGTGCCAGCAGTTCCTACGGAACGAACACCGGGGAGCTGTTTTTT
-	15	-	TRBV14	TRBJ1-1	CASSQWAGEVTEAFF	TGTGCCAGCAGCCAGTGGGCAGGGGAGGTCACTGAAGCTTTCTTT
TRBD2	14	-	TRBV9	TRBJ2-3	CASAEGRETDTQYF	TGTGCCAGCGCGGAGGGGCGGGAGACAGATACGCAGTATTTT
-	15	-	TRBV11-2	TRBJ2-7	CASSSGNREVYEQYF	TGTGCCAGCAGCTCGGGGAACAGGGAAGTCTACGAGCAGTACTTC
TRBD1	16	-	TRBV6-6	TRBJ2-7	CASSYAQTGGSYEQYF	TGTGCCAGCAGTTACGCTCAGACAGGGGGCAGTTACGAGCAGTACTTC
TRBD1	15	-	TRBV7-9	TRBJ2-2	CASRAGTGNTGELFF	TGTGCCAGCAGGGCCGGGACAGGGAACACCGGGGAGCTGTTTTTT
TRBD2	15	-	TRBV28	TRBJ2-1	CASTQPGGGYNEQFF	TGTGCCAGCACCCAGCCCGGGGGAGGGTACAATGAGCAGTTCTTC
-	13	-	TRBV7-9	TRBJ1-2	CASSREFNYGYTF	TGTGCCAGCAGCCGTGAGTTTAATTATGGCTACACCTTC
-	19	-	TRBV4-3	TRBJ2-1	CASSHPSGVDYETYNEQFF	TGCGCCAGCAGCCACCCGTCCGGGGTTGATTATGAGACCTACAATGAGCAGTTCTTC
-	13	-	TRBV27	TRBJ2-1	CASSLRSYNEQFF	TGTGCCAGCAGTTTACGCAGCTACAATGAGCAGTTCTTC
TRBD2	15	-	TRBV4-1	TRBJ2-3	CASSQTSGSTDTQYF	TGCGCCAGCAGCCAGACTAGCGGGAGCACAGATACGCAGTATTTT
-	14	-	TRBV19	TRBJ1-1	CASSPKGGRTEAFF	TGTGCCAGTAGTCCCAAGGGGGGGCGCACTGAAGCTTTCTTT
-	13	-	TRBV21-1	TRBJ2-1	CASSKGATNEQFF	TGTGCCAGCAGCAAAGGCGCGACTAATGAGCAGTTCTTC
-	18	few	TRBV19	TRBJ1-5	CASTGRGPEDRRNQPQHF	TGTGCCAGTACAGGTAGAGGCCCGGAGGATCGTAGAAATCAGCCCCAGCATTTT
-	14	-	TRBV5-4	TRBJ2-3	CASSQDWGVDTQYF	TGTGCCAGCAGCCAAGATTGGGGGGTGGATACGCAGTATTTT
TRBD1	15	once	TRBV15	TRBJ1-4	CATSIEGAPGEKLFF	TGTGCCACGTCGATAGAGGGGGCCCCTGGTGAAAAACTGTTTTTT
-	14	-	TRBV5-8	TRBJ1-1	CASSLDGGNTEAFF	TGTGCCAGCAGCTTGGATGGGGGGAACACTGAAGCTTTCTTT
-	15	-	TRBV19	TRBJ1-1	CASSIDLGAYGEAFF	TGTGCCAGTAGTATAGATCTAGGGGCGTACGGTGAAGCTTTCTTT
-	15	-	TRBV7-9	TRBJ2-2	CASSGRDRNTGELFF	TGTGCCAGCAGCGGGCGGGACAGGAACACCGGGGAGCTGTTTTTT
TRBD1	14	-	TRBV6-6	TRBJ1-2	CASSYSETGDGYTF	TGTGCCAGCAGTTACTCCGAGACAGGGGATGGCTACACCTTC
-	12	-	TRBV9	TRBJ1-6	CASSVGGPVGYF	TGTGCCAGCAGCGTGGGCGGACCAGTGGGATACTTT
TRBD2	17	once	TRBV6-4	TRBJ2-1	CASSDPLTSVSYNEQFF	TGTGCCAGCAGTGACCCTCTGACTAGCGTCTCCTACAATGAGCAGTTCTTC
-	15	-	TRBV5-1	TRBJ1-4	CASSLGRATNEKLFF	TGCGCCAGCAGCTTGGGACGGGCAACTAATGAAAAACTGTTTTTT
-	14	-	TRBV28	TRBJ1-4	CASSFFSENEKLFF	TGTGCCAGCAGTTTTTTTAGTGAGAATGAAAAACTGTTTTTT